This is a list of T cell receptor beta chains from one sample in a study of blood T cell repertoires in COVID-19. Method: immunoSEQ multiplex PCR; TCRdb's copy keeps in-frame clones and lacks some. The sample lists roughly 42,000 clones; roughly 87% were seen once. Sequenced: peripheral blood. The receptors come from a man in his sixties with acute or convalescent COVID-19. Each CDR3 is given with its conserved first and last residue. A D gene is named only where the DNA matches it firmly. Only part of the rows carry a size: once, few, many, or a class if the clone is expanded.

>TRBJ1-6|TRBV27|.|.
CASSLIGGLRGAYNSPLHF
TGTGCCAGCAGTTTAATCGGGGGACTCCGGGGGGCATATAATTCACCCCTCCACTTT
>TRBJ1-6|TRBV5-1|few|TRBD1
CASSLDTGDNSPLHF
TGCGCCAGCAGCTTGGATACAGGGGACAATTCACCCCTCCACTTT
>TRBJ2-7|TRBV9|.|.
CASSASLTSEQYF
TGTGCCAGCAGTGCTAGTCTGACTTCGGAGCAGTACTTC
>TRBJ1-6|TRBV11-2|few|TRBD1
CASSLTKGRQGVGSPLHF
TGTGCCAGCAGCTTAACGAAAGGTAGACAGGGCGTCGGGTCACCCCTCCACTTT
>TRBJ2-7|TRBV15|.|.
CATSREQGINYEQYF
TGTGCCACCAGCAGAGAACAGGGCATTAACTACGAGCAGTACTTC
>TRBJ2-3|TRBV4-3|.|.
CASSQDPPRVSRSTDTQYF
TGCGCCAGCAGCCAAGATCCGCCTCGCGTTAGCCGAAGCACAGATACGCAGTATTTT
>TRBJ1-2|TRBV5-5|.|TRBD1
CASSLSSGGSGYTF
TGTGCCAGCAGCTTGAGTTCAGGGGGCTCTGGCTACACCTTC
>TRBJ2-7|TRBV10-3|.|TRBD2
CAIAGGGDYEQYF
TGTGCCATCGCAGGCGGGGGAGACTACGAGCAGTACTTC
>TRBJ1-3|TRBV19|few|.
CASSGRGTSSGNTIYF
TGTGCCAGTAGTGGGCGGGGAACGAGCTCTGGAAACACCATATATTTT
>TRBJ2-3|TRBV9|.|TRBD2
CASSLSGGSWADTQYF
TGTGCCAGCTCCCTCTCCGGGGGGTCGTGGGCAGATACGCAGTATTTT
>TRBJ2-5|TRBV6-5|once|.
CASRSGAGRIETQYF
TGTGCCAGCAGGTCAGGGGCCGGGAGGATTGAGACCCAGTACTTC
>TRBJ1-6|TRBV5-4|.|.
CASSFDRYNSPLHF
TGTGCCAGCAGCTTCGACAGGTATAATTCACCCCTCCACTTT